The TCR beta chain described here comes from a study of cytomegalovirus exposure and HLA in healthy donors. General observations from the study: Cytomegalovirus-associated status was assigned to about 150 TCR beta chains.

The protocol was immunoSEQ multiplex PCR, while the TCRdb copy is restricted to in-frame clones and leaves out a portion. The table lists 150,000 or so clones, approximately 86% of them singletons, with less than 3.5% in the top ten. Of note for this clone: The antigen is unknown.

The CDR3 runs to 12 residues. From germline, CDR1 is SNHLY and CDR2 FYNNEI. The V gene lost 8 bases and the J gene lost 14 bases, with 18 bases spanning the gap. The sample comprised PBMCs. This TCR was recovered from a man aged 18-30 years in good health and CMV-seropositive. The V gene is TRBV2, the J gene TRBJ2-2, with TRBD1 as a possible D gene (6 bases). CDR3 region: CASGDTRLNLFF. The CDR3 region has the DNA TGTGCCAGCGGGGACACTCGGCTAAATCTGTTTTTT.